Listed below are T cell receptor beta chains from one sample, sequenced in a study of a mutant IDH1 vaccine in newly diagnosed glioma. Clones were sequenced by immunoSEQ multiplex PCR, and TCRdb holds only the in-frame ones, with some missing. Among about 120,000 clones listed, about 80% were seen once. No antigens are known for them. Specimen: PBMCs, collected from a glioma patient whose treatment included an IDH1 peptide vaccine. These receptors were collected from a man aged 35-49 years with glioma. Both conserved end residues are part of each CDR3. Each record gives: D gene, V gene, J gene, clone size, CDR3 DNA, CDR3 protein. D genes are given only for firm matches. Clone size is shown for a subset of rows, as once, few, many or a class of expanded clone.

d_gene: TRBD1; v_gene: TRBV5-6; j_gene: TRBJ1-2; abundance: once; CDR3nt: TGTGCCAGCAGCTTGTCCCGAGCCAACGGACAGGCCGGCTATGGCTACACCTTC; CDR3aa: CASSLSRANGQAGYGYTF
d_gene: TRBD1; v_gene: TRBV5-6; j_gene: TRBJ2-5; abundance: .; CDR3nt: TGTGCCAGCAGCTTAGCCCCACAGGGGCGGGAGACCCAGTACTTC; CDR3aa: CASSLAPQGRETQYF
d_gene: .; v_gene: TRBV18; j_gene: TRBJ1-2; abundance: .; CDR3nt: TGTGCCAGCTCCGACTCAGCTAACTATGGCTACACCTTC; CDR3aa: CASSDSANYGYTF
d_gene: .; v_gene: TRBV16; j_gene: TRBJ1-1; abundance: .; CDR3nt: TGTGCCAGCAGCCAACTAGGAGGCACTGAAGCTTTCTTT; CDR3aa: CASSQLGGTEAFF
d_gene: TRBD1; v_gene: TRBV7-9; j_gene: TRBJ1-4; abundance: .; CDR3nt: TGTGCCAGCAGCTACCTCGACAGGGGCAATGAAAAACTGTTTTTT; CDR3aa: CASSYLDRGNEKLFF
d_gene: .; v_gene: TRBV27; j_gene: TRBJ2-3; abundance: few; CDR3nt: TGTGCCAGCAGTCCCGACACAGATACGCAGTATTTT; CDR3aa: CASSPDTDTQYF
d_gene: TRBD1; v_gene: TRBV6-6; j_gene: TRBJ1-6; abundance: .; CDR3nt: TGTGCCAGCAGTTCCAAGGGGGCGGCGAATAATTCACCCCTCCACTTT; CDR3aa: CASSSKGAANNSPLHF
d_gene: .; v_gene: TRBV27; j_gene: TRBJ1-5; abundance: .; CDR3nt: TGTGCCAGCAGCCCGAGGGACTATAATCAGCCCCAGCATTTT; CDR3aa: CASSPRDYNQPQHF
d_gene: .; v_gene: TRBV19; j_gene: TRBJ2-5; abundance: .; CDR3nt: TGTGCCAGTAGTCCAACAACAGGGTTTGGAGAGACCCAGTACTTC; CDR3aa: CASSPTTGFGETQYF
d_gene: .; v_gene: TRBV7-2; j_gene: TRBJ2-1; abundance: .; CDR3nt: TGTGCCAGCAGCCCCGCCAGGTACAATGAGCAGTTCTTC; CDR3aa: CASSPARYNEQFF
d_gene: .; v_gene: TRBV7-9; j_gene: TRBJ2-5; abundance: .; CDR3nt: TGTGCCAGCAGCTCACAGGGTTCAGAGACCCAGTACTTC; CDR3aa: CASSSQGSETQYF
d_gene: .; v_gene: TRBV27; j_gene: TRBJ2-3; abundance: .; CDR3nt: TGTGCCAGCAGTTTACGCGGGACGGCCGGAAGCACAGATACGCAGTATTTT; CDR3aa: CASSLRGTAGSTDTQYF
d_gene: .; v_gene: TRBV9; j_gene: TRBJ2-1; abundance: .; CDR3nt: TGTGCCAGCAGCATTTGGGGGTCTGTAGGAACCTACAATGAGCAGTTCTTC; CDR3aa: CASSIWGSVGTYNEQFF
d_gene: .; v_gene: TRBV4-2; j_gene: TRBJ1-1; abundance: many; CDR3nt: TGTGCCAGCAGCCAAGATATGAGAACTGAAGCTTTCTTT; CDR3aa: CASSQDMRTEAFF
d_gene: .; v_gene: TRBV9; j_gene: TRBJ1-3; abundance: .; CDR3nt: TGTGCCAGCAGCGTTTCCGCCACTAGCTCTGGAAACACCATATATTTT; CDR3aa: CASSVSATSSGNTIYF
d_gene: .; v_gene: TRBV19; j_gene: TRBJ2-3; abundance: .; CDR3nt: TGTGCCAGTAGTATCTACGCCTCTCCAGATACGCAGTATTTT; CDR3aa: CASSIYASPDTQYF
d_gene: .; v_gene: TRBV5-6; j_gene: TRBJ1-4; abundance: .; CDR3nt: TGTGCCAGCAGCTTGCTAGACAACGCTAATGAAAAACTGTTTTTT; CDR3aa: CASSLLDNANEKLFF
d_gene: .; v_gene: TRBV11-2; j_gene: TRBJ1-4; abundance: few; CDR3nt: TGTGCCAGCAGCTTAGGCAGGGTTGGAAAACTGTTTTTT; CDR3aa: CASSLGRVGKLFF
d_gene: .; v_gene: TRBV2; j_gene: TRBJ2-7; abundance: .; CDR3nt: TGTGCCAGCAGTGCGGGCAGGTTCTACGAGCAGTACTTC; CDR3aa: CASSAGRFYEQYF
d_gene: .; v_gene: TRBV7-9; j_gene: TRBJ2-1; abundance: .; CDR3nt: TGTGCCAGCAGCTTCACGTTTGGTAGCCGAGACAATGAGCAGTTCTTC; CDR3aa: CASSFTFGSRDNEQFF
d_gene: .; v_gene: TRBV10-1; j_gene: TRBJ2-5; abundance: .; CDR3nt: TGCGCCAGCAGTGAGGGATATGGGATTCAAGAGACCCAGTACTTC; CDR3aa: CASSEGYGIQETQYF
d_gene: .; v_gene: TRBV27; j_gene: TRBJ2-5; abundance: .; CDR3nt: TGTGCCAGCAGTTTATCGGGGGACATCCTAGGGGAGACCCAGTACTTC; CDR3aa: CASSLSGDILGETQYF
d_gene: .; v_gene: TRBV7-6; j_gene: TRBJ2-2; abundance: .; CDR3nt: TGTGCCAGCAGCCCAAAGACCCCCCCCGGGGAGCTGTTTTTT; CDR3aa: CASSPKTPPGELFF
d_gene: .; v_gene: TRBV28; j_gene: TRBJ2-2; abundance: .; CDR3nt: TGTGCCAGCAGTTTGGCGATCGCCGGGGAGCTGTTTTTT; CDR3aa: CASSLAIAGELFF
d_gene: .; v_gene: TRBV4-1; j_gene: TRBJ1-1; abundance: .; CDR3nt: TGCGCCAGCAGCCGCGACACTGAAGCTTTCTTT; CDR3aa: CASSRDTEAFF
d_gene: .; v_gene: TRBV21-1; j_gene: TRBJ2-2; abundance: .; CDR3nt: TGTGCCAGCAGCAGGCCCCCTACGGCTTTTATGGATCCCGGCACCGGGGAGCTGTTTTTT; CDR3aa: CASSRPPTAFMDPGTGELFF
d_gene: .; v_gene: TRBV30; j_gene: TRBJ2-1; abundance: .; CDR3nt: TGTGCCTGGAGTGACCCTTGGGCTGAGCAGTTCTTC; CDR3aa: CAWSDPWAEQFF
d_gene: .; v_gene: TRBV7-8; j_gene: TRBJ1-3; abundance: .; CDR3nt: TGTGCCAGCAGCTTAGCCGGCAGGCCCTCTGGAAACACCATATATTTT; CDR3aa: CASSLAGRPSGNTIYF
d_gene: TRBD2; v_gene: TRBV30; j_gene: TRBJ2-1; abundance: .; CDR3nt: TGTGCCTGGCGGCCCCTAGCGGGGGACTACAATGAGCAGTTCTTC; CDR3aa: CAWRPLAGDYNEQFF
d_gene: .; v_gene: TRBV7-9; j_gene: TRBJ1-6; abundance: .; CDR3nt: TGTGCCAGCAGCTTAACCGCGGGGGTTAATAATTCACCCCTCCACTTT; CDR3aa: CASSLTAGVNNSPLHF
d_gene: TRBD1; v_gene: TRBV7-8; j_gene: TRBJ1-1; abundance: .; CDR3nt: TGTGCCAGCAGCTTATTCCGGGACAGGGGGCGGGGGAACACTGAAGCTTTCTTT; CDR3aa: CASSLFRDRGRGNTEAFF